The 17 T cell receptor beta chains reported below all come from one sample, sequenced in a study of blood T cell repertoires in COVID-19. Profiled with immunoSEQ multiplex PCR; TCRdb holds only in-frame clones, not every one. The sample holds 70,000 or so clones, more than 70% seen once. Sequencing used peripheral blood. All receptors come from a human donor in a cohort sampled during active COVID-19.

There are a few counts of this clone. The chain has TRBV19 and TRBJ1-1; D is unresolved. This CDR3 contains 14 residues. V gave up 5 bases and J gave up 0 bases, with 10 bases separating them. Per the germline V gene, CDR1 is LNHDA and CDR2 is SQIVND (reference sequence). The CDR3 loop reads CASSPNSLNTEAFF. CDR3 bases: TGTGCCAGTAGTCCAAACAGCTTGAACACTGAAGCTTTCTTT. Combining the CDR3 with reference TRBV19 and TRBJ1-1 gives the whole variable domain DGGITQSPKYLFRKEGQNVTLSCEQNLNHDAMYWYRQDPGQGLRLIYYSQIVNDFQKGDIAEGYSVSREKKESFPLTVTSAQKNPTAFYLCASSPNSLNTEAFFGQGTRLTVV.

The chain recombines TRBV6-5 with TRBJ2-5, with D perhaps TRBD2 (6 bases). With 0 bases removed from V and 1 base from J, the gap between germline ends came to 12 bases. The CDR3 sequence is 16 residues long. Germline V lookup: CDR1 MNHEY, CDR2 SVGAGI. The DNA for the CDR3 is TGTGCCAGCAGTTACTCGGGCGGGGCCGGCCAAGAGACCCAGTACTTC. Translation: CASSYSGGAGQETQYF.

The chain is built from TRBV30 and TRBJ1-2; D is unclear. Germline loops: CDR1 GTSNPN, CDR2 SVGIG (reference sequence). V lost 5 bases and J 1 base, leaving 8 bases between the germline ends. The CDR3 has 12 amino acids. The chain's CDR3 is CAWERDNYGYTF. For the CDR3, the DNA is TGTGCCTGGGAGAGGGATAACTATGGCTACACCTTC. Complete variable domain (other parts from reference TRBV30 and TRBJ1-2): SQTIHQWPATLVQPVGSPLSLECTVEGTSNPNLYWYRQAAGRGLQLLFYSVGIGQISSEVPQNLSASRPQDRQFILSSKKLLLSDSGFYLCAWERDNYGYTFGSGTRLTVV.

The CDR3 coding sequence is TGTGCCAGCAGTCAACAGGGGGGGTATAATGAGCAGTTCTTC. This sequence encodes CASSQQGGYNEQFF. The chain links TRBV6-5 to TRBJ2-1; maybe TRBD1 (8 bases). The germline CDR1 and CDR2 sequences are MNHEY and SVGAGI. V shed 5 bases and J shed 7 bases, with 15 bases lying between them. The CDR3 sequence is 14 residues long.

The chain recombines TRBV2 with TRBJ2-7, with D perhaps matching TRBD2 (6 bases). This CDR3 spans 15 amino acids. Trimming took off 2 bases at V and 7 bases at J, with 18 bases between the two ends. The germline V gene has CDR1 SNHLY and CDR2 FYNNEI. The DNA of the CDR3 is TGTGCCAGCAGTGAATCTACTAGTGCACGGGGGGAGCAGTACTTC. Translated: CASSESTSARGEQYF.

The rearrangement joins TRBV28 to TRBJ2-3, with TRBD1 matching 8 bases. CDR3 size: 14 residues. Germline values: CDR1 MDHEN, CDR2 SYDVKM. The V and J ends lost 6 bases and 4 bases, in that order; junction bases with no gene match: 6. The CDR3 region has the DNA TGTGCCAGCAGACCGACAGGGGTCCCAGATACGCAGTATTTT. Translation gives CASRPTGVPDTQYF. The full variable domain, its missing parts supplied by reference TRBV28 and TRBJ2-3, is DVKVTQSSRYLVKRTGEKVFLECVQDMDHENMFWYRQDPGLGLRLIYFSYDVKMKEKGDIPEGYSVSREKKERFSLILESASTNQTSMYLCASRPTGVPDTQYFGPGTRLTVL.

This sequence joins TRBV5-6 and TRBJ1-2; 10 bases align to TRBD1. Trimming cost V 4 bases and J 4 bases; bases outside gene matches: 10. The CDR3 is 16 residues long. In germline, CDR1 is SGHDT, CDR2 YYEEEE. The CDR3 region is CASSTHDRGLGYGYTF. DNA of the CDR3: TGTGCCAGCAGCACACACGACAGGGGGCTGGGCTATGGCTACACCTTC.

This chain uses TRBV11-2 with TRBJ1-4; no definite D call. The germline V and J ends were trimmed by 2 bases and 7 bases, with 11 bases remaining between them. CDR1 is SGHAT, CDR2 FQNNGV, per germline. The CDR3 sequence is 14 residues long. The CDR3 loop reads CASSLTRSGEKLFF. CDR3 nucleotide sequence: TGTGCCAGCAGCTTAACCCGGTCTGGTGAAAAACTGTTTTTT.

CDR3 coding DNA: TGCGCCAGCAGCAGAGGACAGGGATCAACTAATGAAAAACTGTTTTTT. Its protein is CASSRGQGSTNEKLFF. The chain carries TRBV5-1 and TRBJ1-4, with TRBD1 matching over 8 bases. CDR3 length equals 16 residues. Unmatched junction bases numbered 5, after V lost 4 bases and J lost 0 bases. Germline CDR1 reads SGHRS; CDR2 reads YFSETQ. The full variable domain, its missing parts supplied by reference TRBV5-1 and TRBJ1-4, is KAGVTQTPRYLIKTRGQQVTLSCSPISGHRSVSWYQQTPGQGLQFLFEYFSETQRNKGNFPGRFSGRQFSNSRSEMNVSTLELGDSALYLCASSRGQGSTNEKLFFGSGTQLSVL.

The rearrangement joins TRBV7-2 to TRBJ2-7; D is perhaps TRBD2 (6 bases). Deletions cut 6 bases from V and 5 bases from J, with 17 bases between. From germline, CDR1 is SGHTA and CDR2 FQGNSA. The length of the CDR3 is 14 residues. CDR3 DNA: TGTGCCAGCAGGGCCGTGGGGGGTATAAACGAGCAGTACTTC. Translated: CASRAVGGINEQYF.

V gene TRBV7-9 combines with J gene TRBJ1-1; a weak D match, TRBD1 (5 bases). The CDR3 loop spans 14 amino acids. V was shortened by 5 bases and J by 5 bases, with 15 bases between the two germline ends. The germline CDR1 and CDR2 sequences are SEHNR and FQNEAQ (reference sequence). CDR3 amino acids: CASSRRGGSTEAFF. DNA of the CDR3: TGTGCCAGCAGCCGCCGGGGGGGTAGTACTGAAGCTTTCTTT. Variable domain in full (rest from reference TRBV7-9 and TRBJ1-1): DTGVSQNPRHKITKRGQNVTFRCDPISEHNRLYWYRQTLGQGPEFLTYFQNEAQLEKSRLLSDRFSAERPKGSFSTLEIQRTEQGDSAMYLCASSRRGGSTEAFFGQGTRLTVV.

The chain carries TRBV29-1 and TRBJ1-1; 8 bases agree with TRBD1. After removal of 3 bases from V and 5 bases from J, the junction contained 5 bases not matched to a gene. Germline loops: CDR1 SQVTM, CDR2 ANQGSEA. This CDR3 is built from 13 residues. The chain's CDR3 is CSVDRGLGTEAFF. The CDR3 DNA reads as TGCAGCGTTGACAGGGGGCTGGGGACTGAAGCTTTCTTT.

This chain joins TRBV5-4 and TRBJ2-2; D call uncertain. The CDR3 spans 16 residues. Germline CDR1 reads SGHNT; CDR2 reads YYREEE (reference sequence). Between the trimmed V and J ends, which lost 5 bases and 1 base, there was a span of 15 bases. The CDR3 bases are TGTGCCAGCAGATCCGATGGCTTCGTGAACACCGGGGAGCTGTTTTTT. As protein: CASRSDGFVNTGELFF.

DNA of the CDR3: TGTGCCAGCAGCTTATCTAGCGGGAGAATTGCCTCCTACAATGAGCAGTTCTTC. It specifies CASSLSSGRIASYNEQFF. The chain couples TRBV11-3 to TRBJ2-1, with TRBD2 identical over 10 bases. V lost 2 bases, J lost 0 bases, and 7 bases stayed unmatched. The germline gives CDR1 SGHNT, CDR2 YENEEA. The CDR3 length is 18 residues.

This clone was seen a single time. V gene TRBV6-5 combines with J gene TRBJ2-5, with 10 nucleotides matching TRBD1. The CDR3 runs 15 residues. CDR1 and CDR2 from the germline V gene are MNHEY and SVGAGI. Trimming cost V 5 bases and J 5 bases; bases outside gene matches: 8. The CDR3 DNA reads TGTGCCAGCAGTCCTCTGACAGGGGGCTGGGAGACCCAGTACTTC. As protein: CASSPLTGGWETQYF.

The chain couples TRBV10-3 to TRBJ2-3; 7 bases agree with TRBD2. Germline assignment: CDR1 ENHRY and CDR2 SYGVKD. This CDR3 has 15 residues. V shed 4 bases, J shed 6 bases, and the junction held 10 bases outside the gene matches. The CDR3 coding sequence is TGTGCCATCAGTGTGGGACTACATCCTGGGGATACGCAGTATTTT. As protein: CAISVGLHPGDTQYF.

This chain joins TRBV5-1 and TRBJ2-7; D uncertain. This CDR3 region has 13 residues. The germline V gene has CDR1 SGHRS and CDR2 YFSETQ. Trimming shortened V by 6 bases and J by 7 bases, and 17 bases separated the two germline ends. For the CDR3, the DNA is TGCGCCAGCACCACCCAGCCAGAGGAGGAGCAGTACTTC. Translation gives CASTTQPEEEQYF.